One and the same sample provided the 7 T cell receptor beta chains below, sequenced in a study of Graves' ophthalmopathy and Graves' hyperthyroidism. RNA transcripts were the template, and TCR beta CDR3 regions were amplified from them. After a first-round RT-PCR with HTBI primers, a second-round multiplex PCR was run. TCRdb re-analysed the multiplex PCR reads in MiXCR, keeping a single row per CDR3 protein. The table lists roughly 700,000 distinct CDR3 sequences, 40% of them singletons. The sequencing input was peripheral blood. All receptors derive from an adult man with Graves' ophthalmopathy.

Comments on this clonotype: Germline is not matched at one junction end, which may reflect a read error. V usage is TRBV7-2 and J usage is TRBJ1-4, with a weak D call TRBD1 (5 bases). This CDR3 contains 16 residues. Germline CDR1 and CDR2: SGHTA and FQGNSA. Here the CDR3 reads CASSLAQGGADEKLFF. In DNA form, the CDR3 reads TGTGCCAGCAGCCTAGCCCAGGGAGGCGCGGACGAAAAACTGTTTTTT.

This clonotype was detected a few times. CDR3 region: CASGTNQPQHF. In DNA form, the CDR3 reads TGTGCCAGCGGAACTAATCAGCCCCAGCATTTT. This chain connects TRBV24-1 to TRBJ1-5, with D uncertain. This CDR3 region has 11 residues. Germline V lookup: CDR1 KGHDR, CDR2 SFDVKD. Trimming stripped 11 bases from V and 4 bases from J, with 8 bases between.

This clonotype has ten or more counts. The genes are TRBV2 and TRBJ1-4; D is uncertain. Between the trimmed V and J ends, which lost 7 bases and 8 bases, there was a span of 8 bases. The CDR3 length is 11 residues. Germline assignment: CDR1 SNHLY and CDR2 FYNNEI. The DNA of the CDR3 is TGTGCCAGCAATGGAGGGGAAAAACTGTTTTTT. This encodes CASNGGEKLFF.

The rearrangement joins TRBV25-1 to TRBJ2-2; D is perhaps TRBD1 (7 bases). Trimming left V 8 bases short and J 4 bases short, with 23 bases between. This CDR3 contains 17 residues. Looked up from germline, CDR1 is MGHDK and CDR2 is SYGVNS. The CDR3 DNA follows: TGTGCCAGCGTTGAAGCCCACAGGGGAGGTATCACCGGGGAGCTGTTTTTT. It specifies CASVEAHRGGITGELFF.

This clonotype was seen only a few times. This chain connects TRBV25-1 to TRBJ2-2, with D uncertain. Germline loops: CDR1 MGHDK, CDR2 SYGVNS. The CDR3 sequence is 14 residues long. The ends were cut back, 6 bases at V and 7 bases at J, with 15 bases in the middle. The CDR3 sequence is CASRPASYDGELFF. The CDR3 DNA reads as TGTGCCAGCAGACCGGCATCATACGACGGGGAGCTGTTTTTT.

This clonotype was recorded a few times. V is TRBV25-1 and J is TRBJ2-2, with 12 bases that match TRBD2. CDR1 is MGHDK, CDR2 SYGVNS, per germline. The CDR3 spans 17 residues. V dropped 5 bases and J dropped 10; count of bases not matched to a gene: 14. The CDR3 protein is CASSYSTLAGGREELFF. Here the CDR3 DNA reads TGTGCCAGCAGTTACTCGACCCTAGCGGGGGGGCGGGAGGAGCTGTTTTTT.

The chain is built from TRBV6-5 and TRBJ2-2; tentatively, D is TRBD2 (5 bases). The CDR3 extends over 15 amino acids. V was clipped by 0 bases and J by 7 bases, with 12 bases between them. Looked up from germline, CDR1 is MNHEY and CDR2 is SVGAGI. CDR3 nucleotide sequence: TGTGCCAGCAGTTACTCTTACAAGGCGGGCGGGGAGCTGTTTTTT. Protein sequence: CASSYSYKAGGELFF.